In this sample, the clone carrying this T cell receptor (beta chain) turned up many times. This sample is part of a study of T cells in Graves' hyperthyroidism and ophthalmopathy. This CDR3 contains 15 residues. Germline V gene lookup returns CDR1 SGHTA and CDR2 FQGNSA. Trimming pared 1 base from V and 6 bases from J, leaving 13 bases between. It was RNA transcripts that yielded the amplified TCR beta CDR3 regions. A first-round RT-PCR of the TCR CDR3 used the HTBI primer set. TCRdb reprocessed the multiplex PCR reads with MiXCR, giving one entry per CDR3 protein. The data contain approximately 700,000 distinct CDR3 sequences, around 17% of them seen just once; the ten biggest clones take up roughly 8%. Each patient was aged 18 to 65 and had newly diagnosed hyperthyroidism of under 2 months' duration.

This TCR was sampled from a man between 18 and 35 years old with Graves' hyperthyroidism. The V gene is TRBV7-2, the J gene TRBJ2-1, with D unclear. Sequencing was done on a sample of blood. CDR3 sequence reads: CASSLGTPVANEQFF. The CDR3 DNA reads TGTGCCAGCAGCTTAGGCACCCCGGTCGCCAATGAGCAGTTCTTC. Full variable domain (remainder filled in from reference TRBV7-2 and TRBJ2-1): GAGVSQSPSNKVTEKGKDVELRCDPISGHTALYWYRQSLGQGLEFLIYFQGNSAPDKSGLPSDRFSAERTGGSVSTLTIQRTQQEDSAVYLCASSLGTPVANEQFFGPGTRLTVL.